This T cell receptor beta chain is drawn from a study of monozygotic twins with inflammatory bowel disease. The germline CDR1 and CDR2 sequences are MDHEN and SYDVKM. This CDR3 has 15 amino acids. Amplification used two nested PCRs: approximately 15 cycles, then approximately 10 cycles, on TCRalpha/TCRbeta cDNA. TCRdb re-called the 5' RACE reads; every CDR3 protein appears as one record, without DNA. The data show approximately 120,000 distinct CDR3 sequences, and the top ten clones hold 9.5% to 15%. The sequenced sample consisted of blood. The source of this sequence is a human donor with ulcerative colitis or Crohn's disease, or a healthy co-twin of an affected twin (not recorded which). The V call is TRBV28, the J call TRBJ2-7. The CDR3 loop is CASSPTTLLSYEQYF.